The sequence of this T cell receptor beta chain was determined in a study of human CD8 memory T cell subsets. Findings and caveats of the study: Both stem-like subsets shared clonotypes with effector memory cells. However, the stem-like memory and precursor exhausted T cell repertoires overlapped with each other only minimally.

CDR3 length: 12 residues. In germline, CDR1 is LNHDA, CDR2 SQIVND (reference sequence). Negative magnetic separation was used for the enrichment of total CD8+ T cells. UMI-labeled 5' RACE was used, and it produced the TCR beta libraries. TCRdb derives one entry per CDR3 protein from the 5' RACE reads, leaving out DNA. Across about 11,000 distinct CDR3 sequences, the top ten clones capture over 8.5% of the sample. With respect to this clonotype: Antigen specificity is unknown.

The chain combines TRBV19 with TRBJ1-5; TCRdb's D gene call, TRBD1, goes unchecked for lack of DNA. The sequenced material came from CD8+ T cells from PBMCs. This TCR was recovered from a human donor in good health. CDR3 in amino acids: CASSNGAQPQHF.